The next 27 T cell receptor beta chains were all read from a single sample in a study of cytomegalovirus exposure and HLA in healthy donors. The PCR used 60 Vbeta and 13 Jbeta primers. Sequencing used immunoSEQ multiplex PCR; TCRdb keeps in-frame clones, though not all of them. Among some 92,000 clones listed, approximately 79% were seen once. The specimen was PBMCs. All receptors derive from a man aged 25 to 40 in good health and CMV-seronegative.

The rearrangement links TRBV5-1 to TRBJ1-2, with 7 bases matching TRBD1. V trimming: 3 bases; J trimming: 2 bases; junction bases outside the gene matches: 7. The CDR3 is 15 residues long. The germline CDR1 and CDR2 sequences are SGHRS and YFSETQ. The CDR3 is CASSSRGQGNYGYTF. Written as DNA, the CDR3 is TGCGCCAGCAGCTCAAGGGGGCAGGGGAACTATGGCTACACCTTC.

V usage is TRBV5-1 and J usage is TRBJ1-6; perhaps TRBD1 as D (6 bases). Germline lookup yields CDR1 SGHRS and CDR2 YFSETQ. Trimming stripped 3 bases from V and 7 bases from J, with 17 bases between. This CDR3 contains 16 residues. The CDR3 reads CASSSGGPGQNSPLHF. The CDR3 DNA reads TGCGCCAGCAGCTCAGGAGGCCCCGGACAGAATTCACCCCTCCACTTT.

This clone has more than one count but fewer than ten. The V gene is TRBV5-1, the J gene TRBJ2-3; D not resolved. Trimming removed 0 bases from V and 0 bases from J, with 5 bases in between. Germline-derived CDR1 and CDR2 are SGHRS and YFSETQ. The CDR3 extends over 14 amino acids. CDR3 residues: CASSLVPSTDTQYF. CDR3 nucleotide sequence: TGCGCCAGCAGCTTGGTCCCTAGCACAGATACGCAGTATTTT. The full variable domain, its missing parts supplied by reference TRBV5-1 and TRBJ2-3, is KAGVTQTPRYLIKTRGQQVTLSCSPISGHRSVSWYQQTPGQGLQFLFEYFSETQRNKGNFPGRFSGRQFSNSRSEMNVSTLELGDSALYLCASSLVPSTDTQYFGPGTRLTVL.

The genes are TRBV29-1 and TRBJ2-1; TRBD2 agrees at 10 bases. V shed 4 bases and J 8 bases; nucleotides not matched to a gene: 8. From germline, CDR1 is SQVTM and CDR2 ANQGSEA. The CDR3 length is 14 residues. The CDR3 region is CSVVGLAGEDEQFF. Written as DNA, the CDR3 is TGCAGCGTTGTGGGGCTAGCGGGGGAGGATGAGCAGTTCTTC.

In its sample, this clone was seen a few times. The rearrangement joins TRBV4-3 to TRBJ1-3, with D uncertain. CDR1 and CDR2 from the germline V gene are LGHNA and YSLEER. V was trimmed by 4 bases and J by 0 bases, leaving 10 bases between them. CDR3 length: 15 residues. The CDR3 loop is CASSPFLFSGNTIYF. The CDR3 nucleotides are TGCGCCAGCAGCCCGTTTCTCTTCTCTGGAAACACCATATATTTT.

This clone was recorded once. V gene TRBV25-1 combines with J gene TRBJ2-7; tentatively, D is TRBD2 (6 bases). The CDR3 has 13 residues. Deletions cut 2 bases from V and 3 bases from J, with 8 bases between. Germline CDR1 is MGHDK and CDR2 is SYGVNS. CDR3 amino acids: CASSEPGDYEQYF. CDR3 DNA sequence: TGTGCCAGCAGTGAACCGGGGGACTACGAGCAGTACTTC.

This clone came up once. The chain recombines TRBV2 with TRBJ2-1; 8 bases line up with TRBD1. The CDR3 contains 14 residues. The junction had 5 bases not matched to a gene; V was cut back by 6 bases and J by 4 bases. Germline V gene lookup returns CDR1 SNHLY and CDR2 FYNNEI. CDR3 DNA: TGTGCCAGCAGGACAGGGGCGTCGTACAATGAGCAGTTCTTC. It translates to CASRTGASYNEQFF.

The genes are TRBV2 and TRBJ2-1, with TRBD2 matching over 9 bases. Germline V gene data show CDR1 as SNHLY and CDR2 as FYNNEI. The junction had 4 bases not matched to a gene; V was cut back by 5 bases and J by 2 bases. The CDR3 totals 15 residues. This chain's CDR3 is CASSISGGTYNEQFF. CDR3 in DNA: TGTGCCAGCAGTATTAGCGGGGGTACCTACAATGAGCAGTTCTTC.

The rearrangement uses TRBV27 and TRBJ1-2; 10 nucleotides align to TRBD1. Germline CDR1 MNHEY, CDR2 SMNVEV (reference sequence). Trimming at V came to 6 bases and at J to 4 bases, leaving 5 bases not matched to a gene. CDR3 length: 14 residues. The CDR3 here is CASSGTGVSYGYTF. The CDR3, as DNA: TGTGCCAGCAGCGGGACAGGGGTCAGCTATGGCTACACCTTC.

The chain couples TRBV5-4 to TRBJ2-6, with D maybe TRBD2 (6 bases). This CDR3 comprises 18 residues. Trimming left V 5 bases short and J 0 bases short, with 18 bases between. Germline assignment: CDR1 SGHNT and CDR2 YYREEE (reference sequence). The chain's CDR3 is CASRSGSSYSSGANVLTF. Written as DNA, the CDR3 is TGTGCCAGCAGATCCGGGAGCTCCTATTCCTCTGGGGCCAACGTCCTGACTTTC. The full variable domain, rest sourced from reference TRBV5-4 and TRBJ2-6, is ETGVTQSPTHLIKTRGQQVTLRCSSQSGHNTVSWYQQALGQGPQFIFQYYREEENGRGNFPPRFSGLQFPNYSSELNVNALELDDSALYLCASRSGSSYSSGANVLTFGAGSRLTVL.

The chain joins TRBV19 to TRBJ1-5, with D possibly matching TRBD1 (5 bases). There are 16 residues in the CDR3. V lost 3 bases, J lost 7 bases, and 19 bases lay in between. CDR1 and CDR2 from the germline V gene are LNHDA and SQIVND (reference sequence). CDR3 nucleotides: TGTGCCAGTAGTATGGGGGGTCAAAGGGGCGGGCAGCCCCAGCATTTT. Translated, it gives CASSMGGQRGGQPQHF.

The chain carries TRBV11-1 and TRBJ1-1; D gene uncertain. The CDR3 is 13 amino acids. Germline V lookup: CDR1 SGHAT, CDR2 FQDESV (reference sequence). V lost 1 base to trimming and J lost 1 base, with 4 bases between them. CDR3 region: CASSLDGNTEAFF. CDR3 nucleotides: TGTGCCAGCAGCTTAGACGGGAACACTGAAGCTTTCTTT.

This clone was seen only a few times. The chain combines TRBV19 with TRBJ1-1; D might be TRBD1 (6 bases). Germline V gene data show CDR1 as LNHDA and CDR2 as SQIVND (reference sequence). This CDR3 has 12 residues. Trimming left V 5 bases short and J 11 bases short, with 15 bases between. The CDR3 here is CASSPLQGSAFF. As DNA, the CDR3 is TGTGCCAGTAGTCCACTACAGGGTTCGGCTTTCTTT.

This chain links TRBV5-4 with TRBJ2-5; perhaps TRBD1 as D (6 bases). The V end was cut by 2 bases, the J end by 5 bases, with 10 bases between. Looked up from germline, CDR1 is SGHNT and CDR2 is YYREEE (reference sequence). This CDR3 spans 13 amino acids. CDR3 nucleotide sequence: TGTGCCAGCAGCTTCAGGGGCGACGAGACCCAGTACTTC. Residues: CASSFRGDETQYF. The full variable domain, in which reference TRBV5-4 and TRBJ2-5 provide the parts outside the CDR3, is ETGVTQSPTHLIKTRGQQVTLRCSSQSGHNTVSWYQQALGQGPQFIFQYYREEENGRGNFPPRFSGLQFPNYSSELNVNALELDDSALYLCASSFRGDETQYFGPGTRLLVL.

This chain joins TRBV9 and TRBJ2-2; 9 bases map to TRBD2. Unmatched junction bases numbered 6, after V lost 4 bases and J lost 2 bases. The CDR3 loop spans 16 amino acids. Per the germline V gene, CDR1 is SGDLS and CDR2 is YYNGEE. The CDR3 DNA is TGTGCCAGCAGCTCGACCGGGACTAGCAACACCGGGGAGCTGTTTTTT. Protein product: CASSSTGTSNTGELFF.

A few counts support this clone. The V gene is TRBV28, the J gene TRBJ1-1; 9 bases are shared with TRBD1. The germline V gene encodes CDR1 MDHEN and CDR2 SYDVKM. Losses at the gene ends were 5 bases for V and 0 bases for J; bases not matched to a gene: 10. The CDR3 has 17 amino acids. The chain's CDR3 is CASSPPQGALMNTEAFF. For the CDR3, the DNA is TGTGCCAGCAGTCCGCCACAGGGGGCGTTGATGAACACTGAAGCTTTCTTT.

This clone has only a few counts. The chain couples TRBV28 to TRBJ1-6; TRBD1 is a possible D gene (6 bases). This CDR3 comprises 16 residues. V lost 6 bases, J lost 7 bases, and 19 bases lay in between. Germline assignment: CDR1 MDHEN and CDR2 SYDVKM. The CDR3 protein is CASSTGQRWGNSPLHF. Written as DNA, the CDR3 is TGTGCCAGCAGCACAGGGCAACGGTGGGGGAATTCACCCCTCCACTTT.

The CDR3 nucleotides read TGTGCCAGCAGTGAATCCTCGAACACTGAAGCTTTCTTT. Its translation: CASSESSNTEAFF. The chain is built from TRBV6-4 and TRBJ1-1; no clear D gene. Per germline, CDR1 MRHNA and CDR2 SNTAGT. Trimming removed 3 bases from V and 1 base from J, with 6 bases in between. The CDR3 has 13 amino acids.

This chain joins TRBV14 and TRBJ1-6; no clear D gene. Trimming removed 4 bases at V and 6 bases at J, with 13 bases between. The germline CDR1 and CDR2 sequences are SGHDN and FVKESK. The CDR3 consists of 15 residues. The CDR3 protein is CASSLLETSNSPLHF. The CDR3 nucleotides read TGTGCCAGCAGCCTGCTCGAGACTAGTAATTCACCCCTCCACTTT.

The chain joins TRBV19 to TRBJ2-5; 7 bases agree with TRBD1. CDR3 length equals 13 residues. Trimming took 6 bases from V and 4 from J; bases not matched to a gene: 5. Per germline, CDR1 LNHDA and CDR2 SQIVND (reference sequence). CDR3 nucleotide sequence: TGTGCCAGTAGCGACAGGGTTGGAGAGACCCAGTACTTC. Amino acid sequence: CASSDRVGETQYF.

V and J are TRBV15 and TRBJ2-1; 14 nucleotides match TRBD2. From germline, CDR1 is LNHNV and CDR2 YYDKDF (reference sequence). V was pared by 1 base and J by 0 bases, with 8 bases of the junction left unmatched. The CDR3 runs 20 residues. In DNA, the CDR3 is TGTGCCACCAGCAGAGCCTACGGACTAGCGGGGGGAAGCTCCTACAATGAGCAGTTCTTC. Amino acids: CATSRAYGLAGGSSYNEQFF.

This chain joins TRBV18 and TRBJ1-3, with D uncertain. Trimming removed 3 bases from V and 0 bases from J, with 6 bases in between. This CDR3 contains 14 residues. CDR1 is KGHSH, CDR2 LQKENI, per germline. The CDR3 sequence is CASSPGSSGNTIYF. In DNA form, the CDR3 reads TGTGCCAGCTCACCGGGCTCCTCTGGAAACACCATATATTTT.

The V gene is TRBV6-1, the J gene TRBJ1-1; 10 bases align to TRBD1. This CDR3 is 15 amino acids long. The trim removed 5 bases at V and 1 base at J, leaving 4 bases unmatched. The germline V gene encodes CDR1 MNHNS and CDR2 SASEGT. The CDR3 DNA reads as TGTGCCAGCAGTCCCCGACAGGGGGCGAACACTGAAGCTTTCTTT. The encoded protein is CASSPRQGANTEAFF.

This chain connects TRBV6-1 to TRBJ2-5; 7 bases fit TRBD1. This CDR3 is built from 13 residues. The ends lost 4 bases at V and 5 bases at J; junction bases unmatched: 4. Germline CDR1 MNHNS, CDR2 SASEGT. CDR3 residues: CASSGGGLETQYF. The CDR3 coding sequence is TGTGCCAGCAGTGGAGGGGGCTTGGAGACCCAGTACTTC.

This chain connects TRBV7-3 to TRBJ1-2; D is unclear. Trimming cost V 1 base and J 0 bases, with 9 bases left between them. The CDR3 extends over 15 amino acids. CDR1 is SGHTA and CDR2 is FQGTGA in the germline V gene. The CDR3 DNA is TGTGCCAGCAGCTTAAATACCGGGGCTAACTATGGCTACACCTTC. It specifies CASSLNTGANYGYTF.

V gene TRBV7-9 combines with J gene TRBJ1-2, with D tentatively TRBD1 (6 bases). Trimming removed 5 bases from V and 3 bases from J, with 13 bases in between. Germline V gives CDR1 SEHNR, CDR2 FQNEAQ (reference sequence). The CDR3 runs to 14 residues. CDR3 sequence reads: CASSDGGLYYGYTF. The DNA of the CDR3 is TGTGCCAGCAGCGACGGGGGGCTGTACTATGGCTACACCTTC.

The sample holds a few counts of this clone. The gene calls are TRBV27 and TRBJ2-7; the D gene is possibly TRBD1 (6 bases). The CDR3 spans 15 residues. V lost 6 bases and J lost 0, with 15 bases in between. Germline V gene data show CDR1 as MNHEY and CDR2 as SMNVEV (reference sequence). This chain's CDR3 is CASSRGQLNSYEQYF. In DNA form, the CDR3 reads TGTGCCAGCAGCCGTGGACAGCTGAACTCCTACGAGCAGTACTTC.